This T cell receptor (beta chain) was profiled in a study of CD8 T cells in Susac syndrome. From germline, CDR1 is LNHDA and CDR2 SQIVND (reference sequence). This CDR3 is built from 15 residues. Trimming shortened V by 6 bases and J by 2 bases, and 16 bases separated the two germline ends. It was with random hexamers that roughly 0.45 to 1 ug RNA was reverse transcribed. A single record per CDR3 protein comes from TCRdb applying MiXCR to the immunoSEQ multiplex PCR reads. Here the sample spans under 200,000 distinct CDR3 sequences, around 95% being singletons. The specimen was CD4+ T cells from PBMCs. V gene TRBV19 combines with J gene TRBJ1-2; weak D call: TRBD1 (5 bases). This sequence originates from a human donor in good health. The CDR3 loop is CASSTHGRGNYGYTF. DNA of the CDR3: TGTGCCAGTAGCACCCACGGACGGGGGAACTATGGCTACACCTTC.